This TCR beta chain came from a study of breast tumors, draining lymph nodes, adjacent tissues (dated by TCRdb to 2015 to 2016). About the study as a whole: Breast cancer patients provided tumor, adjacent nontumor tissue and axillary lymph nodes, and the study compared the TCR beta repertoires across these three sources. In human breast cancer, the study set out to assess how tumor, surrounding tissue and draining lymph node repertoires relate to one another and whether T cells might be exchanged between them.

Data came from an Illumina HiSeq 2000. TCR beta chain libraries were generated through multiplex PCR amplification. High-throughput sequencing was used to analyze the amplified TCR beta chain products. TCRdb's own reprocessing of the public reads used fastp at Q25 and MiXCR and kept productive beta chains. For every CDR3 protein sequence, its rows merge into one entry that carries the most common genes and DNA. Within this sample are about 100,000 distinct CDR3 sequences, with 21% of them counted one time only. The top ten clones comprise less than 1.5% of the sample. The lymph node samples were taken from the axillary draining lymph nodes of breast cancer patients. Unmatched junction bases come to 12, with V trimmed by 6 bases and J by 10 bases. The germline V gene (reference sequence) gives CDR1 as WNHNN and CDR2 as SYGVQD. The CDR3 runs 16 amino acids, cysteine and phenylalanine included. The DNA shown is the 48-base CDR3, in frame from base 1.

Paper-wide results and their limitations: The data were considered consistent with the idea that most tumor T cells come from the lymph node and then expand in tumor tissue. T-cell repertoire diversity in tumors was found to be lower than in lymph nodes but higher than in nontumor tissue, and preferential V and J gene usage was observed. The study presented the conclusion that tumor T cells originate in lymph nodes as consistent with a hypothesis, not as something directly demonstrated. Tumor and nontumor tissue repertoires were significantly more similar in luminal-like than in basal-like breast cancer.

This clonotype was seen a handful of times. Its specific antigen is unknown. No per-base quality is available; no much larger clone lies one base away. The sequenced sample was axillary lymph node tissue. This sequence was found in a female donor with breast cancer. Some clones in this sample may be carry-over from other donors' samples. Rearrangement joined TRBV10-1 to TRBJ1-6, and TRBD1 matches 10 of the central bases. CDR3 region: CASRPRQGARGSPLHF. At the DNA level, the sequence is TGCGCCAGCAGACCCCGACAGGGGGCGCGGGGATCACCCCTCCACTTT.